The 19 T cell receptor beta chains in this list originate from one sample, sequenced in a study of PD-1 blockade in classical Hodgkin lymphoma (dated by TCRdb to 2019 to 2021). The intended sense of this specimen's time point label: newly diagnosed, previously untreated cHL patient sample. Magnetic negative selection with a Miltenyi CD4+ T cell isolation kit was used to purify CD4+ T cells from thawed PBMCs. Library preparation employed the immunoSEQ multiplex PCR assay. In its TCRdb copy, this immuneACCESS table keeps in-frame sequences only and misses some clones. Where compared with another copy, unresolved V genes explain less than half of these, and the others have no known cause. Present in this sample are 30,000 to 40,000 clones, 80% to 90% of which were seen just once. Over 0.2% of the sample is held by the ten biggest clonotypes. Sequencing was carried out using CD4+ T cells from blood. Source of these receptors: a human donor with classical Hodgkin lymphoma.

In nucleotides, the CDR3 is TGCAGCGTTCGGTACACCGGGGAGCTGTTTTTT. It encodes CSVRYTGELFF. This chain uses TRBV29-1 with TRBJ2-2; D call uncertain. V lost 5 bases, J lost 3 bases, and 4 bases lay in between. Germline loops: CDR1 SQVTM, CDR2 ANQGSEA. The CDR3 totals 11 residues.

This clone was picked up one time. The gene calls are TRBV5-1 and TRBJ2-2, with TRBD1 matching over 11 bases. V dropped 3 bases and J dropped 6; count of bases not matched to a gene: 4. Germline V gives CDR1 SGHRS, CDR2 YFSETQ. CDR3 size: 15 residues. In DNA, the CDR3 is TGCGCCAGCAGCTATGGACAGGGGGCCTCCGGGGAGCTGTTTTTT. It translates to CASSYGQGASGELFF.

V is TRBV30 and J is TRBJ2-7, with D possibly TRBD2 on 5 matching bases. Germline V CDR1 and CDR2: GTSNPN, SVGIG (reference sequence). With 3 bases removed from V and 7 bases from J, the gap between germline ends came to 13 bases. This CDR3 spans 12 amino acids. The chain's CDR3 is CAWRDSHMEQYF. CDR3 bases: TGTGCCTGGAGGGACTCACACATGGAGCAGTACTTC.

The V and J genes are TRBV30 and TRBJ1-1, with D hard to call. From germline, CDR1 is GTSNPN and CDR2 SVGIG (reference sequence). Trimming cost V 1 base and J 1 base, with 10 bases left between them. CDR3 size: 14 residues. The CDR3: CAWSEGIGNTEAFF. The CDR3 region has the DNA TGTGCCTGGAGTGAAGGCATTGGGAACACTGAAGCTTTCTTT.

This chain connects TRBV29-1 to TRBJ1-4, with D maybe TRBD1 (5 bases). CDR1 and CDR2 from the germline V gene are SQVTM and ANQGSEA. The CDR3 is 12 amino acids. Trimming removed 5 bases at V and 8 bases at J, with 12 bases between. The CDR3 coding sequence is TGCAGCGTTCTGAAGGGGACGGAAAAACTGTTTTTT. Translation gives CSVLKGTEKLFF. The variable domain in full, with the rest retrieved from reference TRBV29-1 and TRBJ1-4, is SAVISQKPSRDICQRGTSLTIQCQVDSQVTMMFWYRQQPGQSLTLIATANQGSEATYESGFVIDKFPISRPNLTFSTLTVSNMSPEDSSIYLCSVLKGTEKLFFGSGTQLSVL.

This sequence joins TRBV13 and TRBJ2-3; 7 bases are a match to TRBD2. Germline loops: CDR1 PRHDT, CDR2 FYEKMQ (reference sequence). This CDR3 is built from 14 residues. V shed 5 bases, J shed 4 bases, and the junction held 6 bases outside the gene matches. CDR3 amino acids: CASSPRTSSDTQYF. CDR3 nucleotides: TGTGCCAGCAGCCCCAGGACTAGTTCAGATACGCAGTATTTT.

The J gene is TRBJ1-2, the V gene TRBV18; D is ambiguous. V dropped 1 base and J dropped 3 bases, with 6 bases sitting between them. In germline, CDR1 is KGHSH, CDR2 LQKENI. The CDR3 is 13 residues long. The CDR3 DNA is TGTGCCAGCTCACCACGGGGAGACTATGGCTACACCTTC. Its translation is CASSPRGDYGYTF.

This clone has a handful of counts. This chain links TRBV6-5 with TRBJ1-6; 9 bases are shared with TRBD1. Losses at the gene ends were 2 bases for V and 9 bases for J; bases not matched to a gene: 5. The CDR3 contains 15 residues. From germline, CDR1 is MNHEY and CDR2 SVGAGI. The CDR3 coding sequence is TGTGCCAGCAGTTACAACCGGGACAGGGTTTCACCCCTCCACTTT. It encodes CASSYNRDRVSPLHF.

The J gene is TRBJ2-3, the V gene TRBV7-6; no definite D call. With 1 base removed from V and 5 bases from J, the gap between germline ends came to 7 bases. In germline, CDR1 is SGHVS, CDR2 FNYEAQ. The CDR3 is made up of 13 amino acids. In DNA, the CDR3 is TGTGCCAGCAGCTTAGTTTGGGGAGATACGCAGTATTTT. The encoded protein is CASSLVWGDTQYF.

V gene TRBV6-6 combines with J gene TRBJ1-3, with TRBD1 matching 11 bases. In germline, CDR1 is MNHNY, CDR2 SVGAGI (reference sequence). Trimming cost V 7 bases and J 2 bases; bases outside gene matches: 1. The CDR3 is 14 amino acids. Here the CDR3 reads CASTGQGAGNTIYF. The CDR3 DNA reads TGTGCCAGCACGGGACAGGGGGCTGGAAACACCATATATTTT.

The chain carries TRBV28 and TRBJ1-2; unclear D gene. The CDR3 contains 13 residues. Germline V gene lookup returns CDR1 MDHEN and CDR2 SYDVKM. With 2 bases removed from V and 6 bases from J, the gap between germline ends came to 10 bases. Here the CDR3 reads CASSLGVGNGYTF. Here the CDR3 DNA reads TGTGCCAGCAGTTTAGGGGTAGGGAATGGCTACACCTTC.

V usage is TRBV2 and J usage is TRBJ1-6; TRBD1 matches at 9 bases. The CDR3 has 15 residues. The germline V gene has CDR1 SNHLY and CDR2 FYNNEI. V shed 6 bases, J shed 6 bases, and the junction held 6 bases outside the gene matches. The CDR3 region has the DNA TGTGCCAGCAGAGGGACAGGGATAGGTAATTCACCCCTCCACTTT. Translated, it gives CASRGTGIGNSPLHF.

V and J are TRBV30 and TRBJ2-2; tentatively, D is TRBD2 (6 bases). This CDR3 is 15 amino acids long. The germline V gene encodes CDR1 GTSNPN and CDR2 SVGIG (reference sequence). V was shortened by 5 bases and J by 2 bases, with 15 bases between the two germline ends. The CDR3 region has the DNA TGTGCCTGGGCTAGGGGCGGGACTAACACCGGGGAGCTGTTTTTT. Its translation is CAWARGGTNTGELFF.

The chain employs TRBV28 and TRBJ2-1; 12 bases are shared with TRBD2. The V gene end was trimmed by 6 bases and the J gene end by 2 bases; junction bases not matched to a gene: 17. The germline V gene encodes CDR1 MDHEN and CDR2 SYDVKM. CDR3 size: 20 residues. This CDR3 reads CASSQTSGRGGGGTYNEQFF. The CDR3 coding sequence is TGTGCCAGCAGCCAGACTAGCGGGAGAGGCGGGGGGGGCACCTACAATGAGCAGTTCTTC. The entire variable domain, with the rest obtained from reference TRBV28 and TRBJ2-1, is as follows: DVKVTQSSRYLVKRTGEKVFLECVQDMDHENMFWYRQDPGLGLRLIYFSYDVKMKEKGDIPEGYSVSREKKERFSLILESASTNQTSMYLCASSQTSGRGGGGTYNEQFFGPGTRLTVL.

V usage is TRBV9 and J usage is TRBJ2-1, with D unclear. This CDR3 comprises 13 residues. The V and J ends lost 6 bases and 5 bases respectively, with 12 bases between them. CDR1 and CDR2 from the germline V gene are SGDLS and YYNGEE. CDR3: CASTPLEDNEQFF. Here the CDR3 DNA reads TGTGCCAGCACCCCCCTCGAGGACAATGAGCAGTTCTTC.

V is TRBV4-1 and J is TRBJ1-2; no firm D call. This CDR3 is 15 amino acids long. Between the trimmed V and J ends, which lost 4 bases and 4 bases, there was a span of 16 bases. The germline CDR1 and CDR2 sequences are MGHRA and YSYEKL. In DNA form, the CDR3 reads TGCGCCAGCAGCCCGCCCGTCGGCAGTGTCTATGGCTACACCTTC. It specifies CASSPPVGSVYGYTF.

The chain carries TRBV21-1 and TRBJ1-5; the table's D call, TRBD1, was not checked against the DNA. TRBV21-1 is designated a pseudogene. CDR3 length equals 17 residues. The DNA of the CDR3 is TGTGCCAGCAGCAGCCCCCAAGACAGGGATCGCAATCAGCCCCAGCATTTT. It translates to CASSSPQDRDRNQPQHF.

This clone appeared once. The rearrangement uses TRBV30 and TRBJ2-3; TRBD2 is a possible D gene (5 bases). The CDR3 contains 16 residues. Trimming removed 1 base at V and 1 base at J, with 15 bases between. Germline assignment: CDR1 GTSNPN and CDR2 SVGIG (reference sequence). In nucleotides, the CDR3 is TGTGCCTGGAGTGGTCTAAGAACTAGAGGCACAGATACGCAGTATTTT. This encodes CAWSGLRTRGTDTQYF.

V is TRBV6-1 and J is TRBJ2-7; TRBD1 is a possible D gene (6 bases). V lost 6 bases and J lost 6, with 15 bases in between. Per germline, CDR1 MNHNS and CDR2 SASEGT. The CDR3 runs 13 residues. CDR3 residues: CASSLTGFSEQYF. The CDR3 bases are TGTGCCAGCAGCCTCACAGGGTTCAGCGAGCAGTACTTC.